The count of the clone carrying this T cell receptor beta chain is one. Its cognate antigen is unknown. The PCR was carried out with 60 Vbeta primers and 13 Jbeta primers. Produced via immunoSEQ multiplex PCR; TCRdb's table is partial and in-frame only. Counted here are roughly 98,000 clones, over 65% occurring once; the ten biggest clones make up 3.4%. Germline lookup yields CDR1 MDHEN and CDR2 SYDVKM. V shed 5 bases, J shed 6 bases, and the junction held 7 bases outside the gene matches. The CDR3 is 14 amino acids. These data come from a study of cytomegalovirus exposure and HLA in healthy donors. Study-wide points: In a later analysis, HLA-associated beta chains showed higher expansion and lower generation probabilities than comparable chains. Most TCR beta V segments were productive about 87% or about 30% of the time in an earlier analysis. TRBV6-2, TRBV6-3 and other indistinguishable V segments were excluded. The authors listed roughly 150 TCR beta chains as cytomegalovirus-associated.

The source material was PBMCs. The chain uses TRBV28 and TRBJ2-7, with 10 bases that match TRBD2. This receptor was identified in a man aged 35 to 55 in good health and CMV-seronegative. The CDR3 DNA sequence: TGTGCCAGCAGTCCGGGGACTAGCGCCGCCGAGCAGTACTTC. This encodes CASSPGTSAAEQYF.